The 14 T cell receptor beta chains presented below share a single source sample, sequenced in a study of post-analysis software for immune sequencing data. TCR beta cDNA libraries included unique molecular identifiers. In TCRdb, the PCR reads were re-called with MiXCR into one record per CDR3 protein. Of under 200,000 distinct CDR3 sequences listed, around 29% are singletons. These receptors lack a known antigen. Study conclusions and caveats: About five TRBV segments, including TRBV5-6, TRBV5-1 and TRBV20-1, were more frequent in patients than controls.

Sequenced input: blood. The source of these receptors is a girl aged 2 to 17 with multiple sclerosis.

To note about this clonotype: A read error may account for a junction end that differs from germline. The rearrangement links TRBV4-2 to TRBJ2-7; either TRBD1 or TRBD2 may supply D (5 bases each). This CDR3 contains 14 residues. Germline CDR1 LGHNA, CDR2 YNFKEQ. Written as DNA, the CDR3 is TGTACCAGCAGCCTCGGGACCCGCTCCTACGAGCAGTACTTC. Translation: CTSSLGTRSYEQYF.

This clonotype was detected a few times. V gene TRBV29-1 combines with J gene TRBJ2-3; 9 nucleotides agree with TRBD2. This CDR3 spans 14 amino acids. Germline assignment: CDR1 SQVTM and CDR2 ANQGSEA. V trimming: 4 bases; J trimming: 4 bases; junction bases outside the gene matches: 6. For the CDR3, the DNA is TGCAGCGTTGTTGGGCGGGGGGGCCCAGATACGCAGTATTTT. It specifies CSVVGRGGPDTQYF.

This clonotype was seen repeatedly, ten times or more. V gene TRBV28 combines with J gene TRBJ2-7, with D hard to call. The ends were cut back, 4 bases at V and 2 bases at J, with 9 bases in the middle. This CDR3 contains 13 residues. Germline values: CDR1 MDHEN, CDR2 SYDVKM. The CDR3 loop reads CASSYYNPYEQYF. DNA for the CDR3: TGTGCCAGCAGTTATTACAACCCCTACGAGCAGTACTTC.

About this clonotype: A much larger clone lies one base from this, so it may be a read error. V gene TRBV10-1 combines with J gene TRBJ2-5; 9 nucleotides line up with TRBD1. The CDR3 contains 13 residues. V was clipped by 6 bases and J by 2 bases; unmatched bases: 1. CDR1 WNHNN and CDR2 SYGVQD come from the germline V gene (reference sequence). CDR3 in amino acids: CASRGQGQETQYF. DNA for the CDR3: TGCGCCAGCAGGGGACAGGGTCAAGAGACCCAGTACTTC.

This clonotype was counted many times. The chain combines TRBV25-1 with TRBJ2-1; tentatively, D is TRBD1 (7 bases). The CDR3 extends over 15 amino acids. Trimming took 4 bases from V and 9 from J, leaving 19 bases between them. Germline V gene sequence: CDR1 MGHDK, CDR2 SYGVNS. The CDR3 DNA reads TGTGCCAGCAGTGGCCTTGACAGGGCGGAGGGTGAGCAGTTCTTC. It yields the protein CASSGLDRAEGEQFF. Variable domain in full (rest from reference TRBV25-1 and TRBJ2-1): EADIYQTPRYLVIGTGKKITLECSQTMGHDKMYWYQQDPGMELHLIHYSYGVNSTEKGDLSSESTVSRIRTEHFPLTLESARPSHTSQYLCASSGLDRAEGEQFFGPGTRLTVL.

As to this clonotype: A single base separates this from a much larger clone, so it may be a read error. The chain employs TRBV5-1 and TRBJ1-4, with TRBD1 as a possible D gene (5 bases). Germline V gene data show CDR1 as SGHRS and CDR2 as YFSETQ. This CDR3 has 18 residues. CDR3 loop: CASSPGGEEGLTNEKRFF. The CDR3 DNA reads TGCGCCAGCAGCCCAGGTGGAGAGGAGGGGCTAACTAATGAAAAACGGTTTTTT.

This clonotype was seen repeatedly, ten times or more. This chain uses TRBV25-1 with TRBJ2-7; 9 bases are a match to TRBD1. V was clipped by 3 bases and J by 5 bases; unmatched bases: 8. Germline CDR1 MGHDK, CDR2 SYGVNS. The CDR3 has 15 amino acids. In DNA form, the CDR3 reads TGTGCCAGCAGTGATCCGAACAGGGGGCTCGACGAGCAGTACTTC. It is translated as CASSDPNRGLDEQYF.

This clonotype was observed a few times. The chain couples TRBV29-1 to TRBJ2-7; TRBD2 agrees at 9 bases. The CDR3 consists of 13 residues. From germline, CDR1 is SQVTM and CDR2 ANQGSEA. V lost 5 bases to trimming and J lost 4 bases; unmatched junction nucleotides: 6. This CDR3 is CSVMGLATYEQYF. CDR3 bases: TGCAGCGTTATGGGACTAGCCACTTACGAGCAGTACTTC.

This clonotype was observed a few times. This chain joins TRBV18 and TRBJ2-2; the D call may be TRBD1 or TRBD2 (6 bases each). Per germline, CDR1 KGHSH and CDR2 LQKENI. V lost 1 base to trimming and J lost 4 bases, with 13 bases between them. The CDR3 totals 16 residues. In DNA form, the CDR3 reads TGTGCCAGCTCACCACAGCTGGGGGGCCCCACCGGGGAGCTGTTTTTT. Its protein is CASSPQLGGPTGELFF.

The J gene is TRBJ1-1, the V gene TRBV28; D possibly corresponds to TRBD1 (6 bases). Trimming left V 10 bases short and J 7 bases short, with 13 bases between. This CDR3 has 11 residues. From germline, CDR1 is MDHEN and CDR2 SYDVKM. The CDR3 sequence is CATSIGGEAFF. The CDR3 nucleotides are TGTGCCACCTCCATAGGGGGTGAAGCTTTCTTT.

This clonotype has only one observation. The V call is TRBV2, the J call TRBJ2-1; 8 bases map to TRBD2. Germline CDR1 SNHLY, CDR2 FYNNEI. V gave up 7 bases and J gave up 3 bases; unmatched junction bases: 5. This CDR3 is built from 14 residues. CDR3 sequence (DNA): TGTGCCAGCATGGGAACTAGCGGCTACAATGAGCAGTTCTTC. This codes for CASMGTSGYNEQFF.

This clonotype was detected many times. This chain uses TRBV12-3 or TRBV12-4 with TRBJ2-5, with D perhaps TRBD1 (5 bases). Trimming took 1 base from V and 1 from J, leaving 7 bases between them. The CDR3 is 14 residues long. CDR3 coding DNA: TGTGCCAGCAGTTTAGACAGGTTCCAAGAGACCCAGTACTTC. This encodes CASSLDRFQETQYF.

V and J are TRBV7-9 and TRBJ2-5, with 9 positions matching TRBD1. Germline trimming cut 2 bases from V and 4 bases from J; bases unmatched to any gene: 8. The CDR3 runs to 16 residues. Germline CDR1 is SEHNR and CDR2 is FQNEAQ (reference sequence). The CDR3 sequence: CASSLPPGQGGETQYF. In DNA form, the CDR3 reads TGTGCCAGCAGCTTACCCCCGGGACAGGGAGGAGAGACCCAGTACTTC.

This clonotype came up many times. The rearrangement uses TRBV6-5 and TRBJ2-5; unclear D gene. The DNA end is more similar to TRBJ2-7, so the J call may be wrong. Germline V gives CDR1 MNHEY, CDR2 SVGAGI. This CDR3 is built from 13 residues. The CDR3 DNA follows: TGTGCCAGCAGTTACTCGATAGATACCGAGCAGTACTTC. Its protein is CASSYSIDTEQYF.